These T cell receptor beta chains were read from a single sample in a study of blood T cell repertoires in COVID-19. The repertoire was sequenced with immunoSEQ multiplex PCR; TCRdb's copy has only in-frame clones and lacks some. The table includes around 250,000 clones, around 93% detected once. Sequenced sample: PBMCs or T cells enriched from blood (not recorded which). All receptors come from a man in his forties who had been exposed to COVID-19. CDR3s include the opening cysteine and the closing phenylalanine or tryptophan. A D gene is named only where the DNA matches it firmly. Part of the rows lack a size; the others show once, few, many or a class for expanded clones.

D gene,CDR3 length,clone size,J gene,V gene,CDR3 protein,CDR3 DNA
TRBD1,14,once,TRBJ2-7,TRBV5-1,CASSGDRTSYEQYF,TGCGCCAGCAGCGGGGACAGGACTTCCTACGAGCAGTACTTC
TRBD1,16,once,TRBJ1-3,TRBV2,CASNPGQGSAGNTIYF,TGTGCCAGCAATCCGGGACAGGGGTCTGCTGGAAACACCATATATTTT
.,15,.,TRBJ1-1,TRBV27,CASSLWGGLNTEAFF,TGTGCCAGCAGTTTATGGGGGGGCCTGAACACTGAAGCTTTCTTT
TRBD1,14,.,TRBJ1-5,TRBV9,CASSGGGPNEPQHF,TGTGCCAGCAGCGGAGGGGGCCCCAATGAGCCCCAGCATTTT
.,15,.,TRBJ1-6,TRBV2,CASTLSGSYNSPLHF,TGTGCCAGCACCCTTTCAGGATCCTATAATTCACCCCTCCACTTT
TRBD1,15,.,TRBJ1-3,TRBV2,CASRADRGSGNTIYF,TGTGCCAGCAGAGCTGACAGGGGTTCAGGAAACACCATATATTTT
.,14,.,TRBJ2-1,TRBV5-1,CASSLEGFYNEQFF,TGCGCCAGCAGCTTGGAGGGGTTTTACAATGAGCAGTTCTTC
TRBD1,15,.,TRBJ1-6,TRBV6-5,CASSLTGVGNSPLHF,TGTGCCAGCAGCCTCACAGGGGTCGGTAATTCACCCCTCCACTTT
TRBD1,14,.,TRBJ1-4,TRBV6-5,CASSYQGAGEKLFF,TGTGCCAGCAGTTACCAGGGGGCCGGTGAAAAACTGTTTTTT
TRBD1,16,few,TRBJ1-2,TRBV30,CAWISWTGARFGGYTF,TGTGCCTGGATATCATGGACAGGGGCCCGGTTTGGGGGCTACACCTTC
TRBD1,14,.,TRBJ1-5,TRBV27,CASSSGQGSQPQHF,TGTGCCAGCAGTTCGGGACAGGGTAGTCAGCCCCAGCATTTT
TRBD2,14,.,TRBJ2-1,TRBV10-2,CASRFSGTGNEQFF,TGCGCCAGCAGGTTTAGCGGGACCGGCAATGAGCAGTTCTTC
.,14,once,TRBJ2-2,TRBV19,CASSIPGVSGELFF,TGTGCCAGTAGTATCCCAGGGGTGAGCGGGGAGCTGTTTTTT
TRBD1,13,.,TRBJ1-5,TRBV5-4,CASSWDRGQPQHF,TGTGCCAGCAGCTGGGACAGAGGACAGCCCCAGCATTTT
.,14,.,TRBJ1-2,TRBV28,CASSLPLDSYGYTF,TGTGCCAGCAGTTTACCCCTCGATAGCTATGGCTACACCTTC
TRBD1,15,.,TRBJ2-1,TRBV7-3,CASSLMAQGVGEQFF,TGTGCCAGCAGCTTAATGGCACAGGGGGTAGGTGAGCAGTTCTTC
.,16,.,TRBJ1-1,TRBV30,CAWSLARGGRNTEAFF,TGTGCCTGGAGCCTCGCCAGGGGCGGTAGGAACACTGAAGCTTTCTTT
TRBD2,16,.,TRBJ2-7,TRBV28,CATPPPGLAFVWEQYF,TGTGCCACCCCACCCCCGGGACTAGCATTTGTTTGGGAGCAGTACTTC
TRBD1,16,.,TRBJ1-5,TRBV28,CASIGTVPTGNQPQHF,TGTGCCAGCATCGGGACAGTACCCACTGGCAATCAGCCCCAGCATTTT
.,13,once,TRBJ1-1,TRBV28,CASSLRATAEAFF,TGTGCCAGCAGTTTAAGGGCGACAGCTGAAGCTTTCTTT
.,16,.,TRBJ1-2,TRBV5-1,CASSLVSSGGSHGYTF,TGCGCCAGCAGCTTAGTCTCGAGCGGCGGAAGTCATGGCTACACCTTC
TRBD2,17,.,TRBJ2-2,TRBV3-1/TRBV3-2,CASSPSLAGQNTGELFF,TGTGCCAGCAGTCCTAGTCTAGCGGGCCAGAACACCGGGGAGCTGTTTTTT
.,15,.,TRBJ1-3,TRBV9,CASLYSTGSGNTIYF,TGTGCCAGCTTGTATAGCACAGGGTCTGGAAACACCATATATTTT
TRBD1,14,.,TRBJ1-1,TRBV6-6,CASSYSTGGTEAFF,TGTGCCAGCAGTTACTCTACAGGGGGCACTGAAGCTTTCTTT
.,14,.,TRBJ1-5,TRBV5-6,CASSWAGSVQPQHF,TGTGCCAGCAGCTGGGCAGGGTCGGTCCAGCCCCAGCATTTT
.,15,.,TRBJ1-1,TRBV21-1,CASTHRGRWNTEAFF,TGTGCCAGCACCCACAGGGGCCGCTGGAACACTGAAGCTTTCTTT
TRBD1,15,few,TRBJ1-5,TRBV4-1,CASSLQGISNQPQHF,TGCGCCAGCAGCCTACAGGGGATTAGCAATCAGCCCCAGCATTTT
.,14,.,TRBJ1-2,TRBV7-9,CASSVSGEDYGYTF,TGTGCCAGCAGCGTCTCAGGGGAAGACTATGGCTACACCTTC
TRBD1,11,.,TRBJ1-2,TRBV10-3,CAIRQGSGYTF,TGTGCCATCAGACAGGGGAGCGGCTACACCTTC
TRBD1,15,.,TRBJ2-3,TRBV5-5,CASSSTGNLADTQYF,TGTGCCAGCAGCTCGACAGGGAACCTCGCAGATACGCAGTATTTT
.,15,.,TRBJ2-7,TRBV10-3,CAISEEGGNRYEQYF,TGTGCCATCAGTGAGGAGGGGGGGAATAGGTACGAGCAGTACTTC
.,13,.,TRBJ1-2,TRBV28,CASRQTVNYGYTF,TGTGCCAGCAGACAGACAGTTAACTATGGCTACACCTTC
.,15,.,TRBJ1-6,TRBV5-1,CASSSQGILDSPLHF,TGCGCCAGCAGCTCCCAGGGGATATTAGATTCACCCCTCCACTTT
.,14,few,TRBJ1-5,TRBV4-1,CASSPARAGQPQHF,TGCGCCAGCAGCCCGGCCAGGGCAGGGCAGCCCCAGCATTTT
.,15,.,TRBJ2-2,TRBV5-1,CASSEFLANTGELFF,TGCGCCAGCAGCGAGTTTCTTGCGAACACCGGGGAGCTGTTTTTT
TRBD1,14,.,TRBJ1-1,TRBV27,CASSPLSDRFGTFF,TGTGCCAGCAGTCCACTATCGGACAGGTTCGGAACTTTCTTT
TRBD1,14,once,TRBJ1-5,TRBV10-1,CASIPDRVGQPQHF,TGCGCCAGCATACCTGACAGGGTCGGTCAGCCCCAGCATTTT
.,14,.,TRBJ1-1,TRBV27,CASSLAGHSTEAFF,TGTGCCAGCAGTTTGGCCGGACATAGCACTGAAGCTTTCTTT
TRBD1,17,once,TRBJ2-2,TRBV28,CASSPDHRDRGTGELFF,TGTGCCAGCAGTCCTGACCACCGGGACAGGGGAACCGGGGAGCTGTTTTTT
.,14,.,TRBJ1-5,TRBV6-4,CASSDTAHGSPQHF,TGTGCCAGCAGTGACACCGCGCACGGGTCTCCCCAGCATTTT
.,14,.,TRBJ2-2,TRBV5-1,CASSILKRSGELFF,TGCGCCAGCAGTATTCTAAAGAGGAGCGGGGAGCTGTTTTTT